The rows below give T cell receptor beta chains drawn from one sample of a study of shared clonotypes between healthy human individuals. TCRdb's table, derived via immunoSEQ multiplex PCR, lists solely in-frame clones and lacks some. The sample includes some 1.5 million clones, over 95% seen only once; the top ten take about 1.2%. Sequenced input: naive CD4+ T cells sorted from blood. These receptors were obtained from a man under 40 in good health. The conserved cysteine and the conserved F or W are not part of the CDR3 here. Each record gives: clone size, V gene, J gene, CDR3 protein. The size field is filled for only some rows; it gives once, few, many or a size class.

abundance: NA; v_gene: TRBV6-5; j_gene: TRBJ1-1; CDR3aa: ASSPKGPLRIAF
abundance: NA; v_gene: TRBV7-2; j_gene: TRBJ2-1; CDR3aa: ASSLAPLTNEQF
abundance: once; v_gene: TRBV5-4; j_gene: TRBJ2-7; CDR3aa: ASSLVSGQGFEQY
abundance: NA; v_gene: TRBV7-9; j_gene: TRBJ1-2; CDR3aa: ASSPIVFEDYGYT
abundance: once; v_gene: TRBV11-3; j_gene: TRBJ2-2; CDR3aa: ASRGDSTGELF
abundance: NA; v_gene: TRBV6-5; j_gene: TRBJ2-5; CDR3aa: ASSEPLSRQTQY
abundance: NA; v_gene: TRBV11-3; j_gene: TRBJ2-5; CDR3aa: ASSTGQGRETQY
abundance: NA; v_gene: TRBV2; j_gene: TRBJ2-7; CDR3aa: ASSESRGVSYEQY
abundance: NA; v_gene: TRBV9; j_gene: TRBJ2-2; CDR3aa: ASSILNTGELF
abundance: NA; v_gene: TRBV30; j_gene: TRBJ1-5; CDR3aa: AWGTGGYQPQH
abundance: NA; v_gene: TRBV28; j_gene: TRBJ1-1; CDR3aa: ASREENNKAF
abundance: NA; v_gene: TRBV18; j_gene: TRBJ1-4; CDR3aa: ASSPLQAGGTTNEKLF
abundance: NA; v_gene: TRBV5-1; j_gene: TRBJ2-2; CDR3aa: ASSLSGTLNTGELF
abundance: NA; v_gene: TRBV18; j_gene: TRBJ2-4; CDR3aa: ASSPLVAGTKNIQY
abundance: NA; v_gene: TRBV18; j_gene: TRBJ2-1; CDR3aa: ASSPNLAGGHNEQF
abundance: NA; v_gene: TRBV15; j_gene: TRBJ1-3; CDR3aa: ATSRKPRGLGNTIY
abundance: NA; v_gene: TRBV5-1; j_gene: TRBJ2-1; CDR3aa: ASSLTSGSTIEQF
abundance: NA; v_gene: TRBV5-4; j_gene: TRBJ2-3; CDR3aa: ASSPEVHRATTDTQY
abundance: NA; v_gene: TRBV11-2; j_gene: TRBJ2-1; CDR3aa: ASSLLAAINEQF
abundance: NA; v_gene: TRBV30; j_gene: TRBJ2-7; CDR3aa: AWSGDSSYEQY
abundance: NA; v_gene: TRBV20-1; j_gene: TRBJ2-1; CDR3aa: SARPDEQF
abundance: once; v_gene: TRBV28; j_gene: TRBJ2-1; CDR3aa: ASSSGTGPGNEQF
abundance: once; v_gene: TRBV4-2; j_gene: TRBJ2-7; CDR3aa: ASSQDLRGPYEQY
abundance: NA; v_gene: TRBV4-3; j_gene: TRBJ2-7; CDR3aa: ASSLDRVSSYEQY
abundance: NA; v_gene: TRBV5-1; j_gene: TRBJ2-7; CDR3aa: ASRTGTGTYEQY
abundance: once; v_gene: TRBV7-2; j_gene: TRBJ2-1; CDR3aa: ASSPPGYEQF
abundance: NA; v_gene: TRBV11-3; j_gene: TRBJ2-1; CDR3aa: ASSLDHGYNEQF
abundance: NA; v_gene: TRBV28; j_gene: TRBJ1-2; CDR3aa: ASRNREGGLRGYT
abundance: NA; v_gene: TRBV9; j_gene: TRBJ2-2; CDR3aa: ASSTSGPGELF
abundance: NA; v_gene: TRBV9; j_gene: TRBJ2-7; CDR3aa: ASSVGGRGYEQY
abundance: NA; v_gene: TRBV6-5; j_gene: TRBJ2-7; CDR3aa: ASSISTGVYEQY
abundance: NA; v_gene: TRBV19; j_gene: TRBJ2-3; CDR3aa: ASSTQMGLGVADTQY